The rows below give T cell receptor beta chains drawn from one sample of a study of T-cell memory formation after mild COVID-19. TCRdb fed the 5' RACE reads into MiXCR, producing one record per CDR3 protein. The sample contains 400,000 or so distinct CDR3 sequences, 20% of which appear only once. Source material: PBMCs or a T cell subset sorted from them (not recorded which). These receptors all stem from an adult woman who had mild COVID-19 (a few samples of this study predate the infection). Cell type and time point are not known. Each CDR3 is given with its conserved first and last residue. The order of the fields is D gene, V gene, clone size, J gene, CDR3 DNA, CDR3 protein. The D gene is left open where the match is weak. A row's size may be missing; if present it is once, few, many or a size class.

d_gene: TRBD1; v_gene: TRBV15; abundance: -; j_gene: TRBJ2-1; CDR3nt: TGTGCCACCAGCAGGGGACAGGCCCACATGGGTGAGCAGTTCTTC; CDR3aa: CATSRGQAHMGEQFF
d_gene: -; v_gene: TRBV5-1; abundance: few; j_gene: TRBJ2-5; CDR3nt: TGCGCCAGCAGCTTCCGCGGGAACCAAGAGACCCAGTACTTC; CDR3aa: CASSFRGNQETQYF
d_gene: -; v_gene: TRBV23-1; abundance: few; j_gene: TRBJ2-1; CDR3nt: TGCGCCAGCAGTCCCTTCAGGGGTCCGTACAATGAGCAGTTCTTC; CDR3aa: CASSPFRGPYNEQFF
d_gene: TRBD1; v_gene: TRBV5-6; abundance: -; j_gene: TRBJ2-1; CDR3nt: TGTGCCAGCAGCCAGGGGGCGGGTTCTGAGCAGTTCTTC; CDR3aa: CASSQGAGSEQFF
d_gene: -; v_gene: TRBV6-6; abundance: few; j_gene: TRBJ1-2; CDR3nt: TGTGCCAGCAGTTACCCAGAACATGGGGGGCGCTCCTATGGCTACACCTTC; CDR3aa: CASSYPEHGGRSYGYTF
d_gene: -; v_gene: TRBV2; abundance: few; j_gene: TRBJ2-3; CDR3nt: TGTGCCAGCAGTGAACGTCTAAGCACAGATACGCAGTATTTT; CDR3aa: CASSERLSTDTQYF
d_gene: -; v_gene: TRBV5-1; abundance: -; j_gene: TRBJ2-5; CDR3nt: TGCGCCAGCAGGAGGGACTCCGGTCCCCAAGAGACCCAGTACTTC; CDR3aa: CASRRDSGPQETQYF
d_gene: TRBD1; v_gene: TRBV6-4; abundance: -; j_gene: TRBJ2-6; CDR3nt: TGTGCCAGCAGTGACTCTTTCCGGACAGGGAAGCCTGGGGCCAACGTCCTGACTTTC; CDR3aa: CASSDSFRTGKPGANVLTF
d_gene: -; v_gene: TRBV6-6; abundance: few; j_gene: TRBJ1-5; CDR3nt: TGTGCCAGCAGTCACTCAGGGAGCAATCAGCCCCAGCATTTT; CDR3aa: CASSHSGSNQPQHF
d_gene: -; v_gene: TRBV29-1; abundance: -; j_gene: TRBJ2-7; CDR3nt: TGCAGCGTTGGACTAGGAAACTACGAGCAGTACTTC; CDR3aa: CSVGLGNYEQYF
d_gene: -; v_gene: TRBV12-3/TRBV12-4; abundance: -; j_gene: TRBJ1-2; CDR3nt: TGTGCCAGCAGTTTCCGGACACTCCACTCCTATGGCTACACCTTC; CDR3aa: CASSFRTLHSYGYTF
d_gene: TRBD1; v_gene: TRBV7-2; abundance: -; j_gene: TRBJ1-2; CDR3nt: TGTGCCAGCAGCCGACCGCGGACAGGGGAATGGGGCTATGGCTACACCTTC; CDR3aa: CASSRPRTGEWGYGYTF
d_gene: TRBD1; v_gene: TRBV20-1; abundance: once; j_gene: TRBJ1-5; CDR3nt: TGCAGTGCAAAGGACAGGTGGAGTATCGAAGGTCAGCCCCAGCATTTT; CDR3aa: CSAKDRWSIEGQPQHF
d_gene: TRBD2; v_gene: TRBV7-2; abundance: -; j_gene: TRBJ2-1; CDR3nt: TGTGCCAGCAGCCCCCCGGGGCTAGCGGACTATAATGAGCAGTTCTTC; CDR3aa: CASSPPGLADYNEQFF
d_gene: -; v_gene: TRBV4-1; abundance: few; j_gene: TRBJ2-2; CDR3nt: TGCGCCAGCAGCCAAGAGGGGCGGGGGCGCTACACCGGGGAGCTGTTTTTT; CDR3aa: CASSQEGRGRYTGELFF
d_gene: TRBD1; v_gene: TRBV7-6; abundance: many; j_gene: TRBJ2-7; CDR3nt: TGTGCCAGCAGCTTAGAAAGTGCAGGGGGCCACGAGCAGTACTTC; CDR3aa: CASSLESAGGHEQYF
d_gene: TRBD1; v_gene: TRBV7-9; abundance: -; j_gene: TRBJ2-1; CDR3nt: TGTGCCAGCAGCTCAAGCCCATTTAACGGACAGGGATGGGTTGAGCAGTTCTTC; CDR3aa: CASSSSPFNGQGWVEQFF
d_gene: TRBD2; v_gene: TRBV7-2; abundance: -; j_gene: TRBJ2-1; CDR3nt: TGTGCCAGCAGCCCGAGGGCTAGCGGGCCCTACAATGAGCAGTTCTTC; CDR3aa: CASSPRASGPYNEQFF
d_gene: -; v_gene: TRBV6-6; abundance: many; j_gene: TRBJ2-3; CDR3nt: TGTGCCAGCAGTCCGCCTTCTAGCCTGAGCACAGATACGCAGTATTTT; CDR3aa: CASSPPSSLSTDTQYF
d_gene: -; v_gene: TRBV24-1; abundance: -; j_gene: TRBJ2-3; CDR3nt: TGTGCCACCAGTGGTTCGGCTAGTGGTGCAGATACGCAGTATTTT; CDR3aa: CATSGSASGADTQYF
d_gene: -; v_gene: TRBV12-3/TRBV12-4; abundance: few; j_gene: TRBJ1-2; CDR3nt: TGTGCCAGCAGTTTGTCCCAGGGGACGGGCGGCTACACCTTC; CDR3aa: CASSLSQGTGGYTF
d_gene: TRBD1; v_gene: TRBV7-8; abundance: -; j_gene: TRBJ2-1; CDR3nt: TGTGCCAGCAGCGAGGGACAGGGTCCCTACAATGAGCAGTTCTTC; CDR3aa: CASSEGQGPYNEQFF